This T cell receptor beta chain was identified during a study of patients and donors after allogeneic stem cell transplantation. Germline CDR1 and CDR2: ENHRY and SYGVKD. V was trimmed by 0 bases and J by 7 bases, leaving 16 bases between them. CDR3 length: 16 residues. TCRdb re-analysed the RT-PCR reads in MiXCR, keeping a single row per CDR3 protein. The sample consists of approximately 250,000 distinct CDR3 sequences, 13% to 15% of them appearing once. This clonotype showed up just a few times. The source of this sequence is a human donor who was either an allogeneic HSCT recipient or a stem cell or donor lymphocyte infusion donor (not recorded which). It is not recorded whose cells these are; they may come from a transplant donor. The chain is built from TRBV10-3 and TRBJ1-5; TRBD1 is a possible D gene (5 bases). Sequencing used blood, either unsorted or a sorted T cell fraction (not recorded which). CDR3 nucleotides: TGTGCCATCAGTGAGTCAGGTCGTGGGGGGTTCCAGCCCCAGCATTTT. Translating gives CAISESGRGGFQPQHF.